The 11 T cell receptor beta chains in this list originate from one sample, sequenced in a study of blood T cell repertoires in COVID-19. Clones were read by immunoSEQ multiplex PCR, and TCRdb kept only the in-frame ones, dropping some. Of 150,000 to 200,000 clones in the sample, 70% to 85% were seen once. The sample taken for sequencing was PBMCs or T cells enriched from blood (not recorded which). The receptor source for this set is a woman aged 55-70 years with acute COVID-19.

This chain links TRBV4-1 with TRBJ2-6, with D perhaps matching TRBD1 (6 bases). The CDR3 runs 20 residues. V was pared by 4 bases and J by 4 bases, with 26 bases between. Germline V CDR1 and CDR2: MGHRA, YSYEKL. CDR3 in amino acids: CASSLIPPGAAPSGANVLTF. CDR3 coding DNA: TGCGCCAGCAGCCTTATTCCTCCAGGGGCCGCCCCTTCCGGGGCCAACGTCCTGACTTTC.

This clone came up once. V is TRBV2 and J is TRBJ2-5; 10 positions agree with TRBD2. CDR1 is SNHLY, CDR2 FYNNEI, per germline. Losses at the gene ends were 6 bases for V and 1 base for J; bases not matched to a gene: 11. The CDR3 has 17 amino acids. The CDR3 spells CASRKGTSVTVQETQYF. The CDR3, as DNA: TGTGCCAGCAGGAAAGGGACTAGCGTGACAGTCCAAGAGACCCAGTACTTC.

This chain uses TRBV14 with TRBJ2-5, with a tentative D call TRBD2 (6 bases). The CDR3 runs 16 residues. Trimming pared 0 bases from V and 9 bases from J, leaving 20 bases between. Germline CDR1 and CDR2: SGHDN and FVKESK. CDR3 loop: CASSQEAAGFYGAQYF. As DNA, the CDR3 is TGTGCCAGCAGCCAAGAAGCGGCGGGGTTTTACGGGGCCCAGTACTTC.

This sequence joins TRBV7-2 and TRBJ1-3; D remains ambiguous. This CDR3 is built from 15 residues. Trimming removed 2 bases from V and 2 bases from J, with 10 bases in between. Germline loops: CDR1 SGHTA, CDR2 FQGNSA. The CDR3 is CASSLYTGTGNTIYF. The CDR3 DNA follows: TGTGCCAGCAGCTTATACACGGGAACTGGAAACACCATATATTTT.

The chain is built from TRBV27 and TRBJ2-7, with D possibly being TRBD1 (6 bases). Trimming shortened V by 5 bases and J by 4 bases, and 18 bases separated the two germline ends. The CDR3 is 15 amino acids. Germline V gene sequence: CDR1 MNHEY, CDR2 SMNVEV (reference sequence). The CDR3: CASSIDPGQGYEQYF. The CDR3 bases are TGTGCCAGCAGTATTGACCCGGGACAAGGGTACGAGCAGTACTTC.

The J gene is TRBJ2-7, the V gene TRBV11-2; D uncertain. CDR1 and CDR2 (germline): SGHAT, FQNNGV. V lost 5 bases and J 7 bases, leaving 9 bases between the germline ends. The CDR3 is 11 residues long. This chain's CDR3 is CASSKTREQYV. The CDR3 nucleotides read TGTGCCAGCAGCAAGACTCGGGAGCAGTACGTC.

With respect to this clone: Germline and junction disagree at one end, which may indicate a read error. The chain recombines TRBV2 with TRBJ2-3; 11 bases match TRBD2. The CDR3 runs to 11 residues. The germline V gene has CDR1 SNHLY and CDR2 FYNNEI. The CDR3 nucleotides are TGTGCCAGCAGAGTAGCGGGGGGGCTGCGTTTT. It codes for CASRVAGGLRF.

The rearrangement links TRBV2 to TRBJ2-1, with D tentatively TRBD2 (5 bases). The V gene's germline CDR1 is SNHLY and CDR2 FYNNEI. Trimming pared 6 bases from V and 0 bases from J, leaving 15 bases between. The CDR3 runs 16 residues. The CDR3 bases are TGTGCCAGCAGAACGAGGACTGGGAGCTCCTACAATGAGCAGTTCTTC. This codes for CASRTRTGSSYNEQFF.

This rearrangement joins TRBV2 to TRBJ1-4, with 7 bases aligning to TRBD1. The germline gives CDR1 SNHLY, CDR2 FYNNEI. With V trimmed by 4 bases and J by 6 bases, 8 bases remained unmatched. The CDR3 runs to 15 residues. CDR3 in DNA: TGTGCCAGCAGTGTCGGGACAGAGGCGGATGAAAAACTGTTTTTT. Its translation is CASSVGTEADEKLFF.

This rearrangement joins TRBV11-2 to TRBJ2-5, with a weak D call TRBD1 (5 bases). Germline values: CDR1 SGHAT, CDR2 FQNNGV. The CDR3 runs to 15 residues. Trimming removed 2 bases at V and 2 bases at J, with 12 bases between. CDR3 DNA: TGTGCCAGCAGCTTAAATGTAGGGGTTCAAGAGACCCAGTACTTC. This translates into CASSLNVGVQETQYF.

This chain links TRBV18 with TRBJ1-1; D might be TRBD1 (5 bases). CDR3 length: 14 amino acids. The V gene's germline CDR1 is KGHSH and CDR2 LQKENI. Trimming removed 1 base at V and 3 bases at J, with 9 bases between. The CDR3 spells CASSPRWGDTEAFF. The CDR3 DNA reads as TGTGCCAGCTCACCACGTTGGGGGGACACTGAAGCTTTCTTT.